A selection of T cell receptor beta chains follows, all from one sample in a study of blood T cells in healthy people across ages. MiXCR was run by TCRdb on the 5' RACE reads, yielding one entry per CDR3 protein. The data show roughly 500,000 distinct CDR3 sequences, approximately 27% seen once. Specimen: blood. Receptors were obtained from a woman aged 70-85 years in good health. Both conserved end residues are part of each CDR3. Each record gives: D gene, V gene, J gene, CDR3 length, clone size, CDR3 DNA, CDR3 protein. D genes are given only for firm matches. Some rows mark clone size as missing; the rest say once, few, many or name a class of expanded clone.

D gene: .
V gene: TRBV7-7
J gene: TRBJ2-7
CDR3 length: 11
clone size: once
CDR3 DNA: TGTGCCAGCAGCTACCGGGACACTACGTACTTC
CDR3 protein: CASSYRDTTYF

D gene: TRBD1
V gene: TRBV24-1
J gene: TRBJ2-2
CDR3 length: 13
clone size: .
CDR3 DNA: TGTGCCATCCAGGGGGCGAACACCGGGGAGCTGTTTTTT
CDR3 protein: CAIQGANTGELFF

D gene: .
V gene: TRBV25-1
J gene: TRBJ2-3
CDR3 length: 13
clone size: .
CDR3 DNA: TGTGCCAGCAGTGAATTTGGGATAGATACGCAGTATTTT
CDR3 protein: CASSEFGIDTQYF

D gene: TRBD1
V gene: TRBV6-2/TRBV6-3
J gene: TRBJ1-2
CDR3 length: 15
clone size: few
CDR3 DNA: TGTGCCAGCAGTTTCGGGCCGACAGGGATCCATGGCTACACCTTC
CDR3 protein: CASSFGPTGIHGYTF

D gene: .
V gene: TRBV28
J gene: TRBJ2-3
CDR3 length: 18
clone size: .
CDR3 DNA: TGTGCCAGCAGTCACCCCTTGTATAGCAGGAGTTCGGCAGATACGCAGTATTTT
CDR3 protein: CASSHPLYSRSSADTQYF

D gene: .
V gene: TRBV7-9
J gene: TRBJ2-3
CDR3 length: 12
clone size: many
CDR3 DNA: TGTGCCAGCAGCAGTAGCGCAGATACGCAGTATTTT
CDR3 protein: CASSSSADTQYF

D gene: .
V gene: TRBV5-1
J gene: TRBJ1-3
CDR3 length: 12
clone size: .
CDR3 DNA: TGCGCCAGCAGCTTGGAGGGGGACACCATATATTTT
CDR3 protein: CASSLEGDTIYF

D gene: TRBD2
V gene: TRBV7-2
J gene: TRBJ2-1
CDR3 length: 15
clone size: .
CDR3 DNA: TGTGCCAGTCCCGAATGGACTAGCGGAGACAATGAGCAGTTCTTC
CDR3 protein: CASPEWTSGDNEQFF

D gene: TRBD1
V gene: TRBV29-1
J gene: TRBJ1-1
CDR3 length: 15
clone size: few
CDR3 DNA: TGCAGCGTTTCAAACCGACAGGGGCCGAACACTGAAGCTTTCTTT
CDR3 protein: CSVSNRQGPNTEAFF

D gene: .
V gene: TRBV7-2
J gene: TRBJ2-7
CDR3 length: 14
clone size: .
CDR3 DNA: TGTGCCAGCAGCTCGACAAGAACCCCCTACGAGCAGTACTTC
CDR3 protein: CASSSTRTPYEQYF

D gene: .
V gene: TRBV4-1
J gene: TRBJ2-7
CDR3 length: 14
clone size: .
CDR3 DNA: TGCGCCAGCAGCCAGACAGGCGTTCGGTACGAGCAGTACTTC
CDR3 protein: CASSQTGVRYEQYF

D gene: .
V gene: TRBV12-3/TRBV12-4
J gene: TRBJ1-2
CDR3 length: 13
clone size: .
CDR3 DNA: TGTGCCAGCAGTCCCCGACAGCAGGACGGCTACACCTTC
CDR3 protein: CASSPRQQDGYTF

D gene: .
V gene: TRBV4-1
J gene: TRBJ1-4
CDR3 length: 16
clone size: few
CDR3 DNA: TGCGCCAGCAGCCAAGTAGTCGGCACAAGAGACGAAAAACTGTTTTTT
CDR3 protein: CASSQVVGTRDEKLFF

D gene: .
V gene: TRBV2
J gene: TRBJ1-1
CDR3 length: 15
clone size: .
CDR3 DNA: TGTGCCAGCAGTGAGGGGGAGTACAAGGGCACTGAAGCTTTCTTT
CDR3 protein: CASSEGEYKGTEAFF

D gene: TRBD1
V gene: TRBV24-1
J gene: TRBJ2-3
CDR3 length: 13
clone size: .
CDR3 DNA: TGTGCCGCCACGGGACAGGGGACAGATACGCAGTATTTT
CDR3 protein: CAATGQGTDTQYF

D gene: TRBD2
V gene: TRBV5-1
J gene: TRBJ2-1
CDR3 length: 16
clone size: few
CDR3 DNA: TGCGCCAGCAGCTTGTGGCGGGGGGGCCGCTACAATGAGCAGTTCTTC
CDR3 protein: CASSLWRGGRYNEQFF

D gene: .
V gene: TRBV20-1
J gene: TRBJ1-2
CDR3 length: 13
clone size: .
CDR3 DNA: TGCAGTGCTACACATGGGGGAAACTATGGCTACACCTTC
CDR3 protein: CSATHGGNYGYTF

D gene: .
V gene: TRBV30
J gene: TRBJ1-2
CDR3 length: 13
clone size: .
CDR3 DNA: TGTGCCTGGAGTAAAGGACAGCTCTATGGCTACACCTTC
CDR3 protein: CAWSKGQLYGYTF

D gene: TRBD1
V gene: TRBV12-3/TRBV12-4
J gene: TRBJ1-4
CDR3 length: 15
clone size: .
CDR3 DNA: TGTGCCAGCAGTTCCCGGACAGGGGGCCGTGAAAAACTGTTTTTT
CDR3 protein: CASSSRTGGREKLFF

D gene: .
V gene: TRBV5-1
J gene: TRBJ2-3
CDR3 length: 14
clone size: few
CDR3 DNA: TGCGCCAGCAGCTTGGCCTCGGCCTCCTCAACGCAGTATTTT
CDR3 protein: CASSLASASSTQYF

D gene: .
V gene: TRBV7-2
J gene: TRBJ1-6
CDR3 length: 15
clone size: .
CDR3 DNA: TGTGCCAGCAGCTTACGGGAAGGGGGAGGCTCACCCCTCCACTTT
CDR3 protein: CASSLREGGGSPLHF

D gene: .
V gene: TRBV9
J gene: TRBJ1-1
CDR3 length: 17
clone size: few
CDR3 DNA: TGTGCCAGCAGCGTAGATATCCGAGAGGGGTGGGGCACTGAAGCTTTCTTT
CDR3 protein: CASSVDIREGWGTEAFF

D gene: TRBD2
V gene: TRBV20-1
J gene: TRBJ2-5
CDR3 length: 13
clone size: .
CDR3 DNA: TGCAGTGCTAGACTAGCGGGGTCTAAGACCCAGTACTTC
CDR3 protein: CSARLAGSKTQYF

D gene: .
V gene: TRBV7-3
J gene: TRBJ2-1
CDR3 length: 14
clone size: .
CDR3 DNA: TGTGCCAGCAGCTTGCTAATGACTAGTGATGAGCAGTTCTTC
CDR3 protein: CASSLLMTSDEQFF

D gene: .
V gene: TRBV20-1
J gene: TRBJ2-5
CDR3 length: 13
clone size: .
CDR3 DNA: TGCAGTGCTAGCAGCCAGGGGGGGGAGACCCAGTACTTC
CDR3 protein: CSASSQGGETQYF

D gene: .
V gene: TRBV15
J gene: TRBJ1-3
CDR3 length: 17
clone size: few
CDR3 DNA: TGTGCCACCAGCCCCCGGTCTGCGGGGTTCGCTGGAAACACCATATATTTT
CDR3 protein: CATSPRSAGFAGNTIYF

D gene: .
V gene: TRBV4-1
J gene: TRBJ1-6
CDR3 length: 18
clone size: .
CDR3 DNA: TGCGCCGGCAGCCCTCGTGGTCCCTCCGGGACGGCGGCGCCACCCCTCCACTTT
CDR3 protein: CAGSPRGPSGTAAPPLHF